This is a list of T cell receptor beta chains from one sample in a study of cytotoxic CD8 clonotypes in ibrutinib-treated CLL. Sequenced by immunoSEQ multiplex PCR; TCRdb stores in-frame clones only, minus some. The data contain hundreds of thousands of clones, 70% of them singletons. The sequencing here drew on PBMCs, taken after 24 months of ibrutinib treatment. Every receptor here comes from a human donor with chronic lymphocytic leukemia. Both conserved end residues are part of each CDR3. Fields, in order: CDR3 protein, CDR3 DNA, J gene, D gene, clone size, CDR3 length, V gene. The D gene is left open where the match is weak. Some rows mark clone size as missing; the rest say once, few, many or name a class of expanded clone.

CDR3: CASSDYDSYTF
DNA: TGTGCCAGCAGTGATTACGACAGCTACACCTTC
J: TRBJ1-2
D: -
size: -
length: 11
V: TRBV2

CDR3: CASSLRQGGNTIYF
DNA: TGTGCCAGCAGCTTGCGACAGGGCGGAAACACCATATATTTT
J: TRBJ1-3
D: TRBD1
size: -
length: 14
V: TRBV7-6

CDR3: CASSLTGQGPHGYTF
DNA: TGTGCCAGCAGTTTGACAGGACAGGGCCCCCATGGCTACACCTTC
J: TRBJ1-2
D: TRBD1
size: once
length: 15
V: TRBV27

CDR3: CASSFIEASYEQYF
DNA: TGTGCCAGCAGCTTCATTGAGGCCTCCTACGAGCAGTACTTC
J: TRBJ2-7
D: -
size: few
length: 14
V: TRBV7-2

CDR3: CASSLNRNTDTQYF
DNA: TGTGCCAGCAGTTTAAACAGGAACACAGATACGCAGTATTTT
J: TRBJ2-3
D: -
size: few
length: 14
V: TRBV28

CDR3: CASRDSGTMVEQYF
DNA: TGTGCCAGCAGGGATAGCGGGACTATGGTCGAGCAGTACTTC
J: TRBJ2-7
D: TRBD2
size: -
length: 14
V: TRBV27

CDR3: CASSISLVNEQFF
DNA: TGTGCCAGTAGTATTTCGTTAGTAAATGAGCAGTTCTTC
J: TRBJ2-1
D: -
size: once
length: 13
V: TRBV19

CDR3: CSVEGLANYGYTF
DNA: TGCAGCGTTGAGGGACTAGCTAACTATGGCTACACCTTC
J: TRBJ1-2
D: -
size: -
length: 13
V: TRBV29-1

CDR3: CASSVRDSHTDTQYF
DNA: TGTGCCAGCAGCGTCCGGGACTCCCACACAGATACGCAGTATTTT
J: TRBJ2-3
D: -
size: -
length: 15
V: TRBV9

CDR3: CAGRTGNQPQHF
DNA: TGTGCCGGAAGGACAGGGAATCAGCCCCAGCATTTT
J: TRBJ1-5
D: TRBD1
size: few
length: 12
V: TRBV19

CDR3: CSVDEAGGSDYEQYF
DNA: TGCAGCGTTGATGAGGCGGGAGGCTCCGACTACGAGCAGTACTTC
J: TRBJ2-7
D: TRBD2
size: -
length: 15
V: TRBV29-1

CDR3: CAWAGGESSLNEQFF
DNA: TGTGCCTGGGCGGGAGGGGAGTCTTCCCTCAATGAGCAGTTCTTC
J: TRBJ2-1
D: TRBD2
size: once
length: 15
V: TRBV30

CDR3: CASRDTYNQPQHF
DNA: TGTGCCAGCAGGGACACATACAATCAGCCCCAGCATTTT
J: TRBJ1-5
D: -
size: -
length: 13
V: TRBV28

CDR3: CASSLRHNEQFF
DNA: TGTGCCAGCAGCTTAAGACACAATGAGCAGTTCTTC
J: TRBJ2-1
D: -
size: -
length: 12
V: TRBV5-4

CDR3: CASSLVEAYEQYF
DNA: TGTGCCAGCAGTTTGGTGGAGGCCTACGAGCAGTACTTC
J: TRBJ2-7
D: -
size: -
length: 13
V: TRBV28

CDR3: CASSLLVSVDGYTF
DNA: TGTGCCAGCAGTTTACTCGTCTCTGTAGATGGCTACACCTTC
J: TRBJ1-2
D: -
size: few
length: 14
V: TRBV28

CDR3: CASSGGLAGGEQYF
DNA: TGTGCCAGCAGTGGGGGACTAGCGGGAGGCGAGCAGTACTTC
J: TRBJ2-7
D: TRBD2
size: -
length: 14
V: TRBV27

CDR3: CARSSNWRLAGAVDTQYF
DNA: TGTGCCAGAAGCTCTAACTGGAGGCTAGCGGGAGCCGTAGATACGCAGTATTTT
J: TRBJ2-3
D: TRBD2
size: -
length: 18
V: TRBV5-3

CDR3: CASSLVAQAEGQSAF
DNA: TGTGCCAGCAGCTTAGTAGCCCAAGCGGAGGGTCAATCCGCCTTC
J: TRBJ1-2
D: -
size: few
length: 15
V: TRBV7-8

CDR3: CASSAHRDSYEQYF
DNA: TGTGCCAGCAGCGCCCACAGGGACTCCTACGAGCAGTACTTC
J: TRBJ2-7
D: -
size: -
length: 14
V: TRBV13

CDR3: CAWSGPTTGNTIYF
DNA: TGTGCCTGGAGTGGACCCACCACTGGAAACACCATATATTTT
J: TRBJ1-3
D: -
size: once
length: 14
V: TRBV30

CDR3: CSVDSFYGYTF
DNA: TGCAGCGTTGACTCCTTCTATGGCTACACCTTC
J: TRBJ1-2
D: -
size: once
length: 11
V: TRBV29-1

CDR3: CASSSHVGYTF
DNA: TGTGCCAGCAGTTCCCATGTGGGCTACACCTTC
J: TRBJ1-2
D: -
size: -
length: 11
V: TRBV28

CDR3: CASSVNMGNEKLFF
DNA: TGTGCCAGCAGCGTAAACATGGGGAATGAAAAACTGTTTTTT
J: TRBJ1-4
D: -
size: -
length: 14
V: TRBV9

CDR3: CASSRGGHEQYF
DNA: TGTGCCAGCAGCCGCGGGGGCCACGAGCAGTACTTC
J: TRBJ2-7
D: -
size: -
length: 12
V: TRBV7-3

CDR3: CASRRGGLEQYF
DNA: TGTGCCAGCAGGAGGGGGGGCCTCGAGCAGTACTTC
J: TRBJ2-7
D: -
size: -
length: 12
V: TRBV25-1

CDR3: CASSPSGIGYEQYF
DNA: TGTGCCAGCAGCCCTAGCGGGATAGGGTACGAGCAGTACTTC
J: TRBJ2-7
D: TRBD2
size: -
length: 14
V: TRBV27

CDR3: CASSLVQGYTF
DNA: TGTGCCAGCAGCTTAGTCCAAGGCTACACCTTC
J: TRBJ1-2
D: -
size: -
length: 11
V: TRBV7-9

CDR3: CASSLGGGQETQYF
DNA: TGTGCCAGCAGCTTAGGGGGGGGTCAAGAGACCCAGTACTTC
J: TRBJ2-5
D: TRBD2
size: -
length: 14
V: TRBV7-6

CDR3: CASSRDNNYNEQFF
DNA: TGTGCCAGCAGCCGGGACAACAACTACAATGAGCAGTTCTTC
J: TRBJ2-1
D: -
size: -
length: 14
V: TRBV7-3

CDR3: CASSYSIGVQGGYTF
DNA: TGTGCCAGCAGTTACTCGATTGGGGTCCAGGGAGGCTACACCTTC
J: TRBJ1-2
D: -
size: -
length: 15
V: TRBV6-5

CDR3: CASRGPSYEQYF
DNA: TGTGCCAGCAGAGGACCTTCCTACGAGCAGTACTTC
J: TRBJ2-7
D: -
size: few
length: 12
V: TRBV11-2

CDR3: CASSVEGSGAYNEQFF
DNA: TGTGCCAGCAGCGTAGAGGGTAGCGGAGCCTACAATGAGCAGTTCTTC
J: TRBJ2-1
D: -
size: few
length: 16
V: TRBV9

CDR3: CASSSTGEQYF
DNA: TGTGCCAGCAGCTCAACGGGAGAGCAGTACTTC
J: TRBJ2-7
D: -
size: -
length: 11
V: TRBV9

CDR3: CASSPVIGAGEKLFF
DNA: TGTGCCAGCAGTCCAGTCATAGGGGCGGGTGAAAAACTGTTTTTT
J: TRBJ1-4
D: -
size: -
length: 15
V: TRBV6-5

CDR3: CASSPHRQPQHF
DNA: TGTGCCAGCAGTCCCCATCGGCAGCCCCAGCATTTT
J: TRBJ1-5
D: -
size: few
length: 12
V: TRBV28

CDR3: CASSFQGARGYTF
DNA: TGTGCCAGCAGTTTTCAGGGGGCGCGAGGCTACACCTTC
J: TRBJ1-2
D: TRBD1
size: -
length: 13
V: TRBV27

CDR3: CSALIGYNQPQHF
DNA: TGCAGCGCCTTAATCGGGTACAATCAGCCCCAGCATTTT
J: TRBJ1-5
D: -
size: -
length: 13
V: TRBV29-1

CDR3: CASSDLREEAYEQYF
DNA: TGTGCCAGCAGTGACCTGCGGGAGGAGGCCTACGAGCAGTACTTC
J: TRBJ2-7
D: TRBD2
size: few
length: 15
V: TRBV6-1

CDR3: CASGSGTVDNEQFF
DNA: TGTGCTAGTGGTTCCGGGACAGTTGACAATGAGCAGTTCTTC
J: TRBJ2-1
D: TRBD1
size: -
length: 14
V: TRBV12-5

CDR3: CASSPVAVRISGNTIYF
DNA: TGTGCCAGCTCACCAGTGGCTGTCCGGATCTCTGGAAACACCATATATTTT
J: TRBJ1-3
D: -
size: -
length: 17
V: TRBV18

CDR3: CASSSSVPSIYEQYF
DNA: TGTGCCAGCAGCTCATCGGTCCCCTCAATCTACGAGCAGTACTTC
J: TRBJ2-7
D: -
size: -
length: 15
V: TRBV28

CDR3: CAISELGVRAEAFF
DNA: TGTGCCATCAGTGAGTTGGGGGTTAGGGCCGAAGCTTTCTTT
J: TRBJ1-1
D: -
size: once
length: 14
V: TRBV10-3

CDR3: CASSPRQGKGIYEQYF
DNA: TGTGCCAGCAGCCCCCGACAGGGGAAGGGGATCTACGAGCAGTACTTC
J: TRBJ2-7
D: TRBD1
size: -
length: 16
V: TRBV7-9

CDR3: CATSIPGVDNEQFF
DNA: TGTGCCACCAGCATCCCGGGAGTGGACAATGAGCAGTTCTTC
J: TRBJ2-1
D: -
size: -
length: 14
V: TRBV15

CDR3: CAIFGLDYNEQFF
DNA: TGTGCCATTTTTGGGCTCGATTACAATGAGCAGTTCTTC
J: TRBJ2-1
D: -
size: -
length: 13
V: TRBV28

CDR3: CASSLTAYEQYF
DNA: TGTGCCAGCAGCTTGACGGCCTACGAGCAGTACTTC
J: TRBJ2-7
D: -
size: few
length: 12
V: TRBV7-3

CDR3: CASRATPSATGELFF
DNA: TGTGCCAGTAGGGCCACTCCCAGTGCCACCGGGGAGCTGTTTTTT
J: TRBJ2-2
D: -
size: -
length: 15
V: TRBV19

CDR3: CASSGTRQGREQYF
DNA: TGTGCCAGCAGCGGGACACGACAGGGGCGGGAGCAGTACTTC
J: TRBJ2-7
D: TRBD1
size: few
length: 14
V: TRBV28

CDR3: CASSESTGVGETQYF
DNA: TGTGCCAGCAGCGAGTCCACAGGGGTAGGAGAGACCCAGTACTTC
J: TRBJ2-5
D: TRBD1
size: -
length: 15
V: TRBV5-5

CDR3: CASSVSAAGPHEQYF
DNA: TGTGCCAGCAGCGTAAGCGCGGCAGGACCACACGAGCAGTACTTC
J: TRBJ2-7
D: -
size: once
length: 15
V: TRBV9

CDR3: CASRLQGSGNTIYF
DNA: TGTGCCAGCAGATTGCAGGGTTCTGGAAACACCATATATTTT
J: TRBJ1-3
D: -
size: -
length: 14
V: TRBV6-5

CDR3: CASSVDTETWYNEQFF
DNA: TGTGCCAGCAGCGTAGATACCGAAACCTGGTACAATGAGCAGTTCTTC
J: TRBJ2-1
D: -
size: -
length: 16
V: TRBV9

CDR3: CASSLHLVGEQYF
DNA: TGTGCTAGCAGCCTTCACCTGGTTGGCGAGCAGTACTTC
J: TRBJ2-7
D: -
size: -
length: 13
V: TRBV7-7